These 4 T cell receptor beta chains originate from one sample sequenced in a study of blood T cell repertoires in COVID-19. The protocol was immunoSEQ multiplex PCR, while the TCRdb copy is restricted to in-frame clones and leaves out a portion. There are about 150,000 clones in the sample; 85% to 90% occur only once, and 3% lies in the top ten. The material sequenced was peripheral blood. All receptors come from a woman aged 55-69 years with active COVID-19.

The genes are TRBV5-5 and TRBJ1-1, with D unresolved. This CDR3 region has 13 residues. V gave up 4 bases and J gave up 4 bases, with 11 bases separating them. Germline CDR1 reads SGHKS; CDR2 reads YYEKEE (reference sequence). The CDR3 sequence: CASSPRPGTEAFF. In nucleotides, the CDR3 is TGTGCCAGCAGCCCGCGCCCGGGCACTGAAGCTTTCTTT.

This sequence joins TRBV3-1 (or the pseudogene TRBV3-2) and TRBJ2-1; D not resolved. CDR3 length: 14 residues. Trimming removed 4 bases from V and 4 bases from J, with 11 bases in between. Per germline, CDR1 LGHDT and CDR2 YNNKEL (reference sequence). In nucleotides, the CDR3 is TGTGCCAGCAGCCGCCAGAACGTTTACAATGAGCAGTTCTTC. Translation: CASSRQNVYNEQFF.

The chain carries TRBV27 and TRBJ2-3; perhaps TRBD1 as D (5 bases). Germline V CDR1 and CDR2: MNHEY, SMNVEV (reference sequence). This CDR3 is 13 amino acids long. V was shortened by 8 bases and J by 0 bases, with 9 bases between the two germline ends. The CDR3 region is CASGHYSTDTQYF. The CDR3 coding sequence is TGTGCCAGCGGACACTATAGCACAGATACGCAGTATTTT.

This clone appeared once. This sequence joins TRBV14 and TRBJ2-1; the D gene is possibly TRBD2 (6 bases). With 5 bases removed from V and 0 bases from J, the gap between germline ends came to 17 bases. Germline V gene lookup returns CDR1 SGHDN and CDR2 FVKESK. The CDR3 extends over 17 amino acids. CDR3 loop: CASSRDFLISSYNEQFF. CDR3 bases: TGTGCCAGCAGCAGGGACTTTCTAATTAGCTCCTACAATGAGCAGTTCTTC.